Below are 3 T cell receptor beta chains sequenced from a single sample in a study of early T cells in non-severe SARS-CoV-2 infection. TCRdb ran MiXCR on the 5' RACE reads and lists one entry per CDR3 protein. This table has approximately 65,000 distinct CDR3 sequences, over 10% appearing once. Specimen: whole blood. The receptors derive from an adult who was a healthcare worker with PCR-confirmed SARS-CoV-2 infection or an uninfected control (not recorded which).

The CDR3 nucleotides read TGTGCCAGCAGCCGCGGACAGGTACCTATTTCCGGTGAAGCTTTCTTT. Its protein is CASSRGQVPISGEAFF. The chain carries TRBV3-1 and TRBJ1-1, with 7 bases aligning to TRBD1. The CDR3 spans 16 residues. J gave up 7 bases and V 4 bases, and 15 bases lay outside the gene matches. CDR1 is LGHDT, CDR2 YNNKEL, per germline (reference sequence).

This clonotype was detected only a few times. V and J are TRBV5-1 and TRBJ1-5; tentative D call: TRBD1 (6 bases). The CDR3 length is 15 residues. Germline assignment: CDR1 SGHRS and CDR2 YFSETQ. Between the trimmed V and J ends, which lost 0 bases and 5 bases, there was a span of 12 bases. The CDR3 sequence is CASSLAGTPYQPQHF. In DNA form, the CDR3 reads TGCGCCAGCAGCTTGGCCGGGACACCTTATCAGCCCCAGCATTTT. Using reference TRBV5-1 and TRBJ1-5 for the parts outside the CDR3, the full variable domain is KAGVTQTPRYLIKTRGQQVTLSCSPISGHRSVSWYQQTPGQGLQFLFEYFSETQRNKGNFPGRFSGRQFSNSRSEMNVSTLELGDSALYLCASSLAGTPYQPQHFGDGTRLSIL.

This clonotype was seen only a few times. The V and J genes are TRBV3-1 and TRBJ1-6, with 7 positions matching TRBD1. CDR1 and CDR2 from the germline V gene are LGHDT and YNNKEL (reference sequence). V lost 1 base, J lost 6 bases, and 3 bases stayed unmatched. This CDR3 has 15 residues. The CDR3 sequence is CASSQGPGGNSPLHF. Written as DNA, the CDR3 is TGTGCCAGCAGCCAAGGCCCAGGGGGTAATTCACCCCTCCACTTT.